This T cell receptor (beta chain) stems from a study of shared clonotypes between healthy human individuals. Per the germline V gene, CDR1 is SGHVS and CDR2 is FQNEAQ. The V end lost 0 bases, the J end lost 4 bases, and 9 bases lay between the germline ends. CDR3 length: 15 amino acids. The study's findings and limits: Sampling covered nothing but blood. Tissue TCR repertoires likely differ from those found in blood. Sorted-subset sequencing was shown by rarefaction to be incomplete despite large depth.

A deep-level run was used for the assay. Measured with immunoSEQ multiplex PCR; TCRdb has only the in-frame clones, and not every one. Of a few million clones detected, 90% to 96% appear once; the ten largest clones hold 0.1% to 0.15%. Recent acute infections and vaccinations were absent in the healthy HIV-negative adult donors. Comment on this clone: Its antigen remains unidentified.

The receptor was isolated from a man younger than 35 in good health. Source material: naive CD4+ T cells sorted from blood. Noted subset: CD45RA+ positively selected. V usage is TRBV7-8 and J usage is TRBJ2-2, with unresolved D. CDR3 in amino acids: CASSLALASTGELFF. The CDR3 DNA is TGTGCCAGCAGCTTAGCTCTGGCTAGCACCGGGGAGCTGTTTTTT.